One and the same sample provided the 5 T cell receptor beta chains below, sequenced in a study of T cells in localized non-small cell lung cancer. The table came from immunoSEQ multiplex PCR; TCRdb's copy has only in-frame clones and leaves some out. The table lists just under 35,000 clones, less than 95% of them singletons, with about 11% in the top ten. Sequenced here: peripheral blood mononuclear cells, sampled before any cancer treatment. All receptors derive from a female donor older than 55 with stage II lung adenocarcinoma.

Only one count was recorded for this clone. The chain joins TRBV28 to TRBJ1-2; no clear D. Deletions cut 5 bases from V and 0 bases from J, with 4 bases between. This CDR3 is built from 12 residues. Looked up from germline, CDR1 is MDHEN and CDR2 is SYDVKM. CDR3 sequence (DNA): TGTGCCAGCAGTGCCTCTAACTATGGCTACACCTTC. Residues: CASSASNYGYTF.

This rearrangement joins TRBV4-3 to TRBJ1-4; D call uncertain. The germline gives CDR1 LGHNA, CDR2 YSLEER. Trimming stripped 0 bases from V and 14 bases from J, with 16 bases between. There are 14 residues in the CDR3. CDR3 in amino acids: CASSQDVNMKDLFF. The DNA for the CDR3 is TGCGCCAGCAGCCAAGATGTGAACATGAAGGATCTGTTTTTT.

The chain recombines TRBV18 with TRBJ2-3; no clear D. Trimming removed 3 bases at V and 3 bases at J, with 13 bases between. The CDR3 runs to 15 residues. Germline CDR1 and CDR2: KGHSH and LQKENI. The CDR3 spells CASSPLRWLTDTQYF. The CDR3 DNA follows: TGTGCCAGCTCACCGCTTAGGTGGCTAACAGATACGCAGTATTTT.

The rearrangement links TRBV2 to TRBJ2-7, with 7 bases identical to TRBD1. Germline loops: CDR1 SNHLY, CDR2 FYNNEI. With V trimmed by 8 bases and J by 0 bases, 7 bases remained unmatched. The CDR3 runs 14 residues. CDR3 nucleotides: TGTGCCAGCGGACAGGTGGTAAGCTCCTACGAGCAGTACTTC. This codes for CASGQVVSSYEQYF.

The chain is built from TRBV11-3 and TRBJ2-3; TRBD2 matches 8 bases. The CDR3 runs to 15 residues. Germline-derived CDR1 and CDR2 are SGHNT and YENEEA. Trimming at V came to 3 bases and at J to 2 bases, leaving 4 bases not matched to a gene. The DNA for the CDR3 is TGTGCCAGCAGCTTTGACGGGGGGGACACAGATACGCAGTATTTT. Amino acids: CASSFDGGDTDTQYF.